This T cell receptor (beta chain) was obtained from a study of T cell responses to AZD1222 COVID-19 vaccine. Assay: immunoSEQ multiplex PCR; the TCRdb copy retains only in-frame clones and omits some. The repertoire holds roughly 90,000 clones, with about nine tenths as singletons. This clone was detected a few times. The germline gives CDR1 MNHEY, CDR2 SVGAGI. This CDR3 is 13 amino acids long. Trimming shortened V by 2 bases and J by 5 bases, and 9 bases separated the two germline ends. The sequence was collected from an adult who received the AZD1222 COVID-19 vaccine. Sequenced here: peripheral blood, sampled 28 days after the second AZD1222 dose. The V and J genes are TRBV6-5 and TRBJ2-5; D is unresolved. The CDR3 loop is CASSYRPGETQYF. As DNA, the CDR3 is TGTGCCAGCAGTTACAGGCCCGGGGAGACCCAGTACTTC.